This T cell receptor beta chain comes out of a study of early T cells in non-severe SARS-CoV-2 infection. In this sample, this clonotype turned up many times. Trimming left V 4 bases short and J 4 bases short, with 15 bases between. Germline V lookup: CDR1 SGHDT, CDR2 YYEEEE. This CDR3 spans 15 amino acids. TCRdb called the 5' RACE reads again in MiXCR, with one record for every CDR3 protein. Counted here are tens of thousands of distinct CDR3 sequences, more than 7.5% occurring once; the ten biggest clones make up 3% to 3.5%. The receptor was isolated from an adult who was a healthcare worker with PCR-confirmed SARS-CoV-2 infection or an uninfected control (not recorded which). The V gene is TRBV5-6, the J gene TRBJ2-1; no clear D gene. Sequencing was done on a sample of whole blood. CDR3 DNA sequence: TGTGCCAGCAGCACCTCGAGACTTGTTTACAATGAGCAGTTCTTC. Its protein product is CASSTSRLVYNEQFF.